This TCR beta chain was profiled in a study of blood T cell repertoires in COVID-19. Looking at the study overall: Specimens from acute and convalescent COVID-19 originated in the United States, Italy and Spain. The cDNA or gDNA used as material had been derived from T cells, B-cell-depleted T cells, or PBMCs.

Those enrolled, adults aged roughly 18 to 90 years, came from roughly 22 US areas. Cohort allocation depended upon clinical history that participants reported. This CDR3 has 13 residues. With 3 bases removed from V and 0 bases from J, the gap between germline ends came to 8 bases. Germline V CDR1 and CDR2: GTSNPN, SVGIG (reference sequence). Profiling relied on immunoSEQ multiplex PCR, and the TCRdb table lists in-frame clones only, not all of them. The sample holds more than 200,000 clones, under 85% seen once. This chain links TRBV30 with TRBJ1-2; D unclear. Sequencing was performed on PBMCs or T cells enriched from blood (not recorded which). This receptor was taken from a man in his sixties who had recovered from COVID-19. CDR3 sequence reads: CAWSPGTNYGYTF. The CDR3 DNA reads as TGTGCCTGGAGCCCCGGTACTAACTATGGCTACACCTTC.